Shown below are 18 T cell receptor beta chains from a single sample sequenced in a study of blood T cell repertoires in COVID-19. Sequencing was performed with immunoSEQ multiplex PCR; in TCRdb, only in-frame clones are kept and a portion is missing. The sample includes about 210,000 clones, approximately 85% seen only once; the top ten take less than 6.5%. Sequencing input: peripheral blood. These receptors came from a man between 50 and 59 years old with COVID-19, enrolled during active disease.

J is TRBJ1-2 and V is TRBV6-5, with 8 bases that match TRBD1. V dropped 0 bases and J dropped 10; count of bases not matched to a gene: 10. This CDR3 region has 15 residues. Per the germline V gene, CDR1 is MNHEY and CDR2 is SVGAGI. In nucleotides, the CDR3 is TGTGCCAGCAGTTACTCGACAGGGGATTGGGGAGACTACACCTTC. Translation gives CASSYSTGDWGDYTF.

This clone was seen a few times. The V gene is TRBV28, the J gene TRBJ1-5; TRBD1 matches at 7 bases. The CDR3 consists of 14 residues. Germline CDR1 and CDR2: MDHEN and SYDVKM. V lost 6 bases and J lost 2; bases outside the gene matches: 4. The CDR3: CASRTGSGNQPQHF. The CDR3 coding sequence is TGTGCCAGCAGGACAGGGTCTGGCAATCAGCCCCAGCATTTT. Combining the CDR3 with reference TRBV28 and TRBJ1-5 gives the whole variable domain DVKVTQSSRYLVKRTGEKVFLECVQDMDHENMFWYRQDPGLGLRLIYFSYDVKMKEKGDIPEGYSVSREKKERFSLILESASTNQTSMYLCASRTGSGNQPQHFGDGTRLSIL.

This sequence joins TRBV2 and TRBJ2-7; D is undetermined. CDR1 and CDR2 from the germline V gene are SNHLY and FYNNEI. The CDR3 loop spans 14 amino acids. V shed 2 bases and J shed 1 base, with 9 bases lying between them. CDR3: CASSEMAVSYEQYF. The CDR3 coding sequence is TGTGCCAGCAGTGAAATGGCGGTTTCCTACGAGCAGTACTTC. Full variable domain (missing parts from reference TRBV2 and TRBJ2-7): EPEVTQTPSHQVTQMGQEVILRCVPISNHLYFYWYRQILGQKVEFLVSFYNNEISEKSEIFDDQFSVERPDGSNFTLKIRSTKLEDSAMYFCASSEMAVSYEQYFGPGTRLTVT.

V and J are TRBV13 and TRBJ2-4, with a possible D match to TRBD1 (8 bases). The V and J ends lost 5 bases and 9 bases respectively, with 17 bases between them. Per the germline V gene, CDR1 is PRHDT and CDR2 is FYEKMQ (reference sequence). This CDR3 has 14 amino acids. The CDR3 DNA follows: TGTGCCAGCAGCCTAACAGGGGGGGTAGGCATTCAGTACTTC. It translates to CASSLTGGVGIQYF.

V and J are TRBV2 and TRBJ1-5; D remains ambiguous. Trimming stripped 8 bases from V and 3 bases from J, with 11 bases between. CDR3 size: 13 residues. Germline lookup yields CDR1 SNHLY and CDR2 FYNNEI. CDR3 protein: CASGWETNQPQHF. DNA for the CDR3: TGTGCCAGCGGGTGGGAGACCAATCAGCCCCAGCATTTT.

The gene calls are TRBV28 and TRBJ1-6; 9 bases line up with TRBD1. With V trimmed by 5 bases and J by 0 bases, 14 bases remained unmatched. The germline gives CDR1 MDHEN, CDR2 SYDVKM. The CDR3 totals 20 residues. The CDR3, as DNA: TGTGCCAGCAGTCTGGGACAGGGATTTGCTGGAGGCTCCTATAATTCACCCCTCCACTTT. It specifies CASSLGQGFAGGSYNSPLHF.

J is TRBJ2-3 and V is TRBV5-1, with TRBD2 matching 7 bases. With V trimmed by 8 bases and J by 4 bases, 1 base remained unmatched. From germline, CDR1 is SGHRS and CDR2 YFSETQ. The CDR3 loop spans 11 amino acids. The CDR3 reads CARAGADTQYF. The CDR3 DNA reads as TGCGCCAGGGCGGGGGCAGATACGCAGTATTTT.

This chain joins TRBV5-6 and TRBJ2-1; 12 bases align to TRBD2. Germline CDR1 is SGHDT and CDR2 is YYEEEE. This CDR3 spans 18 amino acids. After removal of 0 bases from V and 2 bases from J, the junction contained 6 bases not matched to a gene. The CDR3 DNA reads as TGTGCCAGCAGCTTGGGACTAGCGGGGGCGGCGGCCTACAATGAGCAGTTCTTC. Translated: CASSLGLAGAAAYNEQFF.

A word on this clone: Other nucleotide sequences in the sample specify the same CDR3. The chain employs TRBV6-5 and TRBJ2-2; 7 nucleotides match TRBD1. The CDR3 is made up of 13 amino acids. The V and J ends lost 9 bases and 2 bases, in that order; junction bases with no gene match: 3. Germline V CDR1 and CDR2: MNHEY, SVGAGI. The CDR3 is CASRTGNTGELFF. The CDR3 DNA is TGTGCCAGTAGGACAGGAAACACCGGGGAGCTGTTTTTT.

The V and J genes are TRBV4-2 and TRBJ2-2; D might be TRBD2 (6 bases). In germline, CDR1 is LGHNA, CDR2 YNFKEQ. This CDR3 contains 14 residues. V was clipped by 6 bases and J by 5 bases, with 13 bases between them. The DNA for the CDR3 is TGTGCCAGCAGGCGAGGGGAGGAGACCGGGGAGCTGTTTTTT. Translated, it gives CASRRGEETGELFF.

The V call is TRBV5-4, the J call TRBJ2-3; tentatively, D is TRBD2 (5 bases). The CDR3 spans 16 residues. V was trimmed by 0 bases and J by 0 bases, leaving 11 bases between them. Per germline, CDR1 SGHNT and CDR2 YYREEE (reference sequence). The CDR3 sequence: CASSLGVGASTDTQYF. The CDR3 nucleotides are TGTGCCAGCAGCTTGGGTGTGGGAGCTAGCACAGATACGCAGTATTTT. Looking up the rest from reference TRBV5-4 and TRBJ2-3 gives the full variable domain: ETGVTQSPTHLIKTRGQQVTLRCSSQSGHNTVSWYQQALGQGPQFIFQYYREEENGRGNFPPRFSGLQFPNYSSELNVNALELDDSALYLCASSLGVGASTDTQYFGPGTRLTVL.

This chain connects TRBV6-5 to TRBJ2-7; D possibly corresponds to TRBD1 (7 bases). The germline V and J ends were trimmed by 6 bases and 5 bases, with 17 bases remaining between them. The germline V gene encodes CDR1 MNHEY and CDR2 SVGAGI. This CDR3 is 14 amino acids long. The CDR3 sequence is CASSLQGGTNEQYF. The CDR3 region has the DNA TGTGCCAGCAGCCTTCAGGGGGGTACTAACGAGCAGTACTTC.

The gene calls are TRBV5-1 and TRBJ2-4; a possible D gene is TRBD2 (6 bases). This CDR3 has 15 residues. Trimming took off 4 bases at V and 9 bases at J, with 20 bases between the two ends. CDR1 is SGHRS and CDR2 is YFSETQ in the germline V gene. CDR3 region: CASSPTSSHLGIQYF. As DNA, the CDR3 is TGCGCCAGCAGCCCGACTAGTTCCCACCTTGGCATTCAGTACTTC.

This clone was found a few times. The chain uses TRBV7-6 and TRBJ2-2; TRBD1 matches at 7 bases. Unmatched junction bases numbered 15, after V lost 4 bases and J lost 1 base. From germline, CDR1 is SGHVS and CDR2 FNYEAQ. This CDR3 has 19 residues. Here the CDR3 DNA reads TGTGCCAGCAGCTACAGGAAGGAAGACGGACAGGAGAACACCGGGGAGCTGTTTTTT. Protein product: CASSYRKEDGQENTGELFF.

This clone showed up just a few times. V and J are TRBV5-1 and TRBJ1-6, with a weak D call TRBD1 (6 bases). The CDR3 is 16 amino acids. Germline-derived CDR1 and CDR2 are SGHRS and YFSETQ. V was trimmed by 4 bases and J by 10 bases, leaving 21 bases between them. The chain's CDR3 is CASSRFGGAKESPLHF. CDR3 DNA sequence: TGCGCCAGCAGCCGCTTCGGGGGGGCGAAGGAATCACCCCTCCACTTT.

The rearrangement links TRBV30 to TRBJ1-5, with TRBD1 as a possible D gene (6 bases). Per the germline V gene, CDR1 is GTSNPN and CDR2 is SVGIG (reference sequence). The CDR3 is made up of 13 amino acids. The germline V and J ends were trimmed by 2 bases and 4 bases, with 9 bases remaining between them. For the CDR3, the DNA is TGTGCCTGGAGTTCAACAGGGAATCAGCCCCAGCATTTT. Translating it yields CAWSSTGNQPQHF.

The V and J genes are TRBV7-9 and TRBJ2-2; D ambiguous. Trimming pared 5 bases from V and 4 bases from J, leaving 8 bases between. The CDR3 has 13 amino acids. Looked up from germline, CDR1 is SEHNR and CDR2 is FQNEAQ (reference sequence). In nucleotides, the CDR3 is TGTGCCAGCAGCGAACAGAGCACCGGGGAGCTGTTTTTT. It codes for CASSEQSTGELFF.

This clone was observed a single time. V gene TRBV14 combines with J gene TRBJ2-3; tentatively, D is TRBD2 (6 bases). The CDR3 is made up of 15 amino acids. Germline loops: CDR1 SGHDN, CDR2 FVKESK. Between the trimmed V and J ends, which lost 8 bases and 6 bases, there was a span of 21 bases. For the CDR3, the DNA is TGTGCCAGCGGATCCCGGGACTCCCTAGCTGATACGCAGTATTTT. Its translation is CASGSRDSLADTQYF.